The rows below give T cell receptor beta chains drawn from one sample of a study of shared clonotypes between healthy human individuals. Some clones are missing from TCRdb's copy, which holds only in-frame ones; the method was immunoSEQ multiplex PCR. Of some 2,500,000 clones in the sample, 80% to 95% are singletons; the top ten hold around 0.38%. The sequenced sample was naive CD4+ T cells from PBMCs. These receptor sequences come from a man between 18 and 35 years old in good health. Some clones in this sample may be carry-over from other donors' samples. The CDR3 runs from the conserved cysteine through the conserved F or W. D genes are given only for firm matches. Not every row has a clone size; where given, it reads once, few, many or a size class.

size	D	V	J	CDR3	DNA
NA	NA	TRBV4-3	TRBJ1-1	CASSQVLTVNTEAFF	TGCGCCAGCAGCCAAGTACTGACAGTGAACACTGAAGCTTTCTTT
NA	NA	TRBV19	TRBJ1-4	CASSTDRNPNEKLFF	TGTGCCAGTAGTACAGACAGAAACCCAAACGAAAAACTGTTTTTT
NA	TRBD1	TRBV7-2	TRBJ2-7	CASSQGQGARDEQYF	TGTGCCAGCAGCCAGGGGCAGGGGGCGCGCGACGAGCAGTACTTC
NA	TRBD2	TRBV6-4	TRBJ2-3	CASSETYAGVRGTQYF	TGTGCCAGCAGTGAAACGTACGCGGGAGTTCGGGGTACGCAGTATTTT
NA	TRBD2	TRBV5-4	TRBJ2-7	CASSLGALAGEREQYF	TGTGCCAGCAGCTTGGGGGCCCTAGCGGGAGAGCGCGAGCAGTACTTC
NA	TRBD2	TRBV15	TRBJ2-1	CATSIGASGFYNEQFF	TGTGCCACCAGCATTGGGGCTAGCGGATTTTACAATGAGCAGTTCTTC
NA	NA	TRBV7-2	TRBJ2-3	CASSLAGQDPDTQYF	TGTGCCAGCAGCTTAGCGGGGCAGGACCCAGATACGCAGTATTTT
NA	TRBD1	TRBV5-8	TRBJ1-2	CASSSSLTGSRNYGYTF	TGTGCCAGCAGCTCCTCCTTGACAGGGAGCAGAAACTATGGCTACACCTTC
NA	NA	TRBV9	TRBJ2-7	CASSAQGTKQYF	TGTGCCAGCAGCGCCCAAGGGACAAAGCAGTACTTC
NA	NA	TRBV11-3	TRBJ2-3	CASSAGGRQYF	TGTGCCAGCAGCGCCGGGGGCCGGCAGTATTTT
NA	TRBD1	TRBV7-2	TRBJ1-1	CASSLAGTGGTEAFF	TGTGCCAGCAGCTTAGCCGGGACAGGGGGCACTGAAGCTTTCTTT
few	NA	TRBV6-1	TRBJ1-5	CASSEDHGSNQPQHF	TGTGCCAGCAGTGAAGATCACGGCTCCAATCAGCCCCAGCATTTT
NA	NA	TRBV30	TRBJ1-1	CAWSGQSNTEAFF	TGTGCCTGGAGCGGACAGTCGAACACTGAAGCTTTCTTT
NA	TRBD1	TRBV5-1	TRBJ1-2	CASSSPGTGGVGYTF	TGCGCCAGCAGCTCCCCCGGGACAGGGGGCGTTGGCTACACCTTC
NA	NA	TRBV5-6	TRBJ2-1	CASSLAGPATTQFF	TGTGCCAGCAGCTTGGCCGGTCCAGCCACGACGCAGTTCTTC
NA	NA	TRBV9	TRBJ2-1	CASSPEGDPYNEQFF	TGTGCCAGCAGCCCCGAGGGGGACCCCTACAATGAGCAGTTCTTC
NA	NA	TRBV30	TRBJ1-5	CAWTPRQVSNQPQHF	TGTGCCTGGACCCCCAGACAGGTCAGCAATCAGCCCCAGCATTTT
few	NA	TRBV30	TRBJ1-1	CAWSVSRRTEAFF	TGTGCCTGGAGTGTATCCCGGAGGACTGAAGCTTTCTTT
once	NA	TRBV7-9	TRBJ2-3	CASSMGARSTDTQYF	TGTGCCAGCAGCATGGGGGCACGAAGCACAGATACGCAGTATTTT
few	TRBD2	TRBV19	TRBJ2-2	CASGLAGGIGELFF	TGTGCCAGTGGCCTAGCGGGAGGGATCGGGGAGCTGTTTTTT
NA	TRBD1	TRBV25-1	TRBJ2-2	CASRDRAAGELFF	TGTGCCAGCCGGGACAGGGCGGCCGGGGAGCTGTTTTTT
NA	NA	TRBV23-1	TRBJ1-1	CASSQHDYTEAFF	TGCGCCAGCAGTCAACACGATTACACTGAAGCTTTCTTT
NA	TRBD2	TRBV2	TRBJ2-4	CASSEVAPGGNIQYF	TGTGCCAGCAGTGAAGTGGCCCCGGGGGGGAACATTCAGTACTTC
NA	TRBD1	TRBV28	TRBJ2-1	CASYARGGTGIYEQFF	TGTGCCAGCTACGCCCGGGGTGGGACAGGGATTTATGAGCAGTTCTTC
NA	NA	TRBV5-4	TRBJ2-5	CASSPGSGDQETQYF	TGTGCCAGCAGCCCGGGATCGGGGGACCAAGAGACCCAGTACTTC
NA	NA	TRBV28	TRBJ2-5	CASTSSRTPQYF	TGTGCCAGCACCTCTAGTCGGACGCCCCAGTACTTC
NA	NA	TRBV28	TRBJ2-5	CASSLEARTKKETQYF	TGTGCCAGCAGTTTGGAGGCTCGGACTAAAAAAGAGACCCAGTACTTC
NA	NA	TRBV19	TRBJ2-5	CASKAALGDVETQYF	TGTGCCAGTAAGGCCGCGCTGGGCGATGTTGAGACCCAGTACTTC
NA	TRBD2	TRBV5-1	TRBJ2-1	CASSQGTSGIHEQFF	TGCGCCAGCAGCCAAGGGACTAGCGGGATCCATGAGCAGTTCTTC
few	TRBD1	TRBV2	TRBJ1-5	CASRGGSNQPQHF	TGTGCCAGCAGAGGGGGCTCCAATCAGCCCCAGCATTTT
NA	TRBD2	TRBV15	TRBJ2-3	CATSFRLAGGPDTQYF	TGTGCCACCAGCTTCCGACTAGCGGGAGGGCCTGATACGCAGTATTTT
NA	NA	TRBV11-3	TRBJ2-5	CASSRRGGYQETQYF	TGTGCCAGCAGCCGTCGAGGGGGGTACCAAGAGACCCAGTACTTC
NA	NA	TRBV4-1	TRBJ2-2	CASSQDFWAGISNTGELFF	TGCGCCAGCAGCCAAGATTTTTGGGCGGGAATTTCGAACACCGGGGAGCTGTTTTTT
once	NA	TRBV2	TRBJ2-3	CASSEASDTQYF	TGTGCCAGCAGTGAAGCGTCAGATACGCAGTATTTT
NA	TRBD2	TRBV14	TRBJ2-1	CASSQGTSGNNEQFF	TGTGCCAGCAGCCAGGGGACTAGCGGAAACAATGAGCAGTTCTTC
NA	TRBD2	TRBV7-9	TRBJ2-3	CASSRMGLAGGPSTDTQYF	TGTGCCAGCAGCCGGATGGGACTAGCGGGAGGGCCTAGCACAGATACGCAGTATTTT
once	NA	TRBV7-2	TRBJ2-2	CASSSAIQHANTGELFF	TGTGCCAGCAGCAGTGCCATCCAACACGCGAACACCGGGGAGCTGTTTTTT
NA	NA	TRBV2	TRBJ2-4	CASSDLASSKNIQYF	TGTGCCAGCAGTGACCTGGCTAGCTCCAAAAACATTCAGTACTTC
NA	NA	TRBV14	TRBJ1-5	CASSRGGGNNQPQHF	TGTGCCAGCAGCCGGGGTGGGGGGAACAATCAGCCCCAGCATTTT
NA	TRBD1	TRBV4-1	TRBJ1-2	CASSQTGTANYGYTF	TGCGCCAGCAGCCAAACCGGGACAGCCAACTATGGCTACACCTTC